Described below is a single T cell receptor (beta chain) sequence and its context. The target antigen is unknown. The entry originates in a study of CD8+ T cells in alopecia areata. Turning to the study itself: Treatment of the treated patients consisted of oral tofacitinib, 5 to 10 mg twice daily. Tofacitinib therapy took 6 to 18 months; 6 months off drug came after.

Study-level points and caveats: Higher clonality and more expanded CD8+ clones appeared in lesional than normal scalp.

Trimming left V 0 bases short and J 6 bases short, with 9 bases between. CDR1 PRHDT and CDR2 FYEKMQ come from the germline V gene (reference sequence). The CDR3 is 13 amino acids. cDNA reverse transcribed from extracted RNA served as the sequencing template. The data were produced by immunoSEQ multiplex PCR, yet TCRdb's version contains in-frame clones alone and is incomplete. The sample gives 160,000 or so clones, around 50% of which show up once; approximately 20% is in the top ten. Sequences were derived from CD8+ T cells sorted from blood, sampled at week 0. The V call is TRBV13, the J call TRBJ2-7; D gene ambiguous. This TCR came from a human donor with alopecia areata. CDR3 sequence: CASSLGGLPEQYF. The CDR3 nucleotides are TGTGCCAGCAGCTTAGGCGGGCTACCCGAGCAGTACTTC.